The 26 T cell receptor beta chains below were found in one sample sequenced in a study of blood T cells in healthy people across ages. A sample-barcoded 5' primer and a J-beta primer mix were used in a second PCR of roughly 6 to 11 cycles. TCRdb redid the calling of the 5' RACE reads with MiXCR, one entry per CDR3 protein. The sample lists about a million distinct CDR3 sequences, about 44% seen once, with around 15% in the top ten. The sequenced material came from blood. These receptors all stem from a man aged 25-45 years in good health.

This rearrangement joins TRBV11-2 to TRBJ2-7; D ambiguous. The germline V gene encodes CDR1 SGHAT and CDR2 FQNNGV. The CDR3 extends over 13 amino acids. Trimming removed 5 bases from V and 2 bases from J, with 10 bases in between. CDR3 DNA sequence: TGTGCCAGCAGCGTTGGGCGGCCCTACGAGCAGTACTTC. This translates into CASSVGRPYEQYF. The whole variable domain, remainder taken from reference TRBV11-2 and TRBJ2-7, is EAGVAQSPRYKIIEKRQSVAFWCNPISGHATLYWYQQILGQGPKLLIQFQNNGVVDDSQLPKDRFSAERLKGVDSTLKIQPAKLEDSAVYLCASSVGRPYEQYFGPGTRLTVT.

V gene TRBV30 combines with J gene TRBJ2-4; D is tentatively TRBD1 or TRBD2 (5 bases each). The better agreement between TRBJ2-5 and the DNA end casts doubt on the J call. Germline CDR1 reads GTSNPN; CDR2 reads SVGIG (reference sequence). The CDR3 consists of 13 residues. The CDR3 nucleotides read TGTGCCTGGATCCCCCTGGGGGTAGAGACCCAGTACTTC. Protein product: CAWIPLGVETQYF.

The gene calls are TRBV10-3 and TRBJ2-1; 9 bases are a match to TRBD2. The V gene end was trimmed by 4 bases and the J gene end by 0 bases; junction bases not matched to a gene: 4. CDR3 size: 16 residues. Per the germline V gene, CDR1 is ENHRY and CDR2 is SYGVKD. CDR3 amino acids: CAISVGSGGSYNEQFF. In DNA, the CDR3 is TGTGCCATCAGTGTAGGTAGCGGGGGCTCCTACAATGAGCAGTTCTTC.

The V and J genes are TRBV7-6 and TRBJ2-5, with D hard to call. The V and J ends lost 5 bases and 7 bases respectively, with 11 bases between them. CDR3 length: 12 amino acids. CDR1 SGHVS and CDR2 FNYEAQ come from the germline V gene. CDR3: CASSPTPPTQYF. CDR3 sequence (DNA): TGTGCCAGCAGCCCCACCCCACCGACCCAGTACTTC.

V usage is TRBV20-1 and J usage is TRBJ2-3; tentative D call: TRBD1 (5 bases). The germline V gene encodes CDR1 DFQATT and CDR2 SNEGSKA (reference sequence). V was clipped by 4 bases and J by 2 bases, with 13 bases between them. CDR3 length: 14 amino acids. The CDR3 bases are TGCAGTGCTAATTGGGGCGGACCCACAGATACGCAGTATTTT. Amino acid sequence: CSANWGGPTDTQYF.

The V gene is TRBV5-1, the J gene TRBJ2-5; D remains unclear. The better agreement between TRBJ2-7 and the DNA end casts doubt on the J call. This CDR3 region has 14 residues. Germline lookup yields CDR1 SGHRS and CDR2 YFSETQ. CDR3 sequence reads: CASSLEASEREQYF. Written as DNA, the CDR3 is TGCGCCAGCAGCTTGGAGGCAAGCGAGCGCGAGCAGTACTTC.

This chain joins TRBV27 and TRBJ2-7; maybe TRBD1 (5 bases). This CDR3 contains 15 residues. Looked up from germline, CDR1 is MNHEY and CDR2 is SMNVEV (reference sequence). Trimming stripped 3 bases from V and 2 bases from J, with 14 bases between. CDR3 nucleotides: TGTGCCAGCAGTTTCCTTGACAGAGCAGCCTACGAGCAGTACTTC. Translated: CASSFLDRAAYEQYF.

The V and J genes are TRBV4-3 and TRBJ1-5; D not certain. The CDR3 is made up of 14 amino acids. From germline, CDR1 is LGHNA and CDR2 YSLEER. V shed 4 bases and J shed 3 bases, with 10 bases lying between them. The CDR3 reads CASSRAVHNQPQHF. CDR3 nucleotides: TGCGCCAGCAGCCGAGCGGTCCACAATCAGCCCCAGCATTTT.

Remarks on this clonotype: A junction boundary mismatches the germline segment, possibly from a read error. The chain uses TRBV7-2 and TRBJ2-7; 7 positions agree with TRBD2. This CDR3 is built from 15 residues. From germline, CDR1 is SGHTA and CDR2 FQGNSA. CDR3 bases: TGTGCCAGCAGCTCCGGGACTACGATTTCCTACGGGCAGTACTTC. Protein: CASSSGTTISYGQYF.

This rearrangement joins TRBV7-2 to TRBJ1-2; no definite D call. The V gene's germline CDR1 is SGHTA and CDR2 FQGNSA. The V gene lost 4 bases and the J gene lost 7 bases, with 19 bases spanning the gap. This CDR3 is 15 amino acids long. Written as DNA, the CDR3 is TGTGCCAGCAGCTGGACCAGCGGGGAGAGGGCTGGCTACACCTTC. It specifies CASSWTSGERAGYTF.

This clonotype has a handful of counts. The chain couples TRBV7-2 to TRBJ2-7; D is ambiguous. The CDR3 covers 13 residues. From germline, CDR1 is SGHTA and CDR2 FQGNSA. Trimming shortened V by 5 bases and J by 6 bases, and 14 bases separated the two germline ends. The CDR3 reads CASSPLRTGEQYF. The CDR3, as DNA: TGTGCCAGCAGCCCCCTCAGGACCGGCGAGCAGTACTTC.

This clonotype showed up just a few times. Written as DNA, the CDR3 is TGTGCCACCAGGACAGGGGACCGGGAATACAATGAGCAGTTCTTC. Translation gives CATRTGDREYNEQFF. J is TRBJ2-1 and V is TRBV15; 8 bases fit TRBD1. The CDR3 is 15 residues long. V lost 6 bases, J lost 4 bases, and 8 bases stayed unmatched. Germline assignment: CDR1 LNHNV and CDR2 YYDKDF (reference sequence).

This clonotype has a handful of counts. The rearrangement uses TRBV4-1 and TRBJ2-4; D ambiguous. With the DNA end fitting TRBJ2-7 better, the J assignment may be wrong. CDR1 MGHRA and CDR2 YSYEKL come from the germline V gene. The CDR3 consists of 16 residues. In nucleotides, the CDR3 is TGCGCCAGCAGCCAAGACTCGGCCGAGGCCCCCTACGAGCAGTACTTC. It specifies CASSQDSAEAPYEQYF.

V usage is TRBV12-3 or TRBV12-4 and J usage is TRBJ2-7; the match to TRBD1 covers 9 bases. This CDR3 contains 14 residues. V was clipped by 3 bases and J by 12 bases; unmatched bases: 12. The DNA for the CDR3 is TGTGCCAGCAGTTTTCTCCCTCGGGACAGGGCACGGTACTTC. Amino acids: CASSFLPRDRARYF.

This CDR3 reads CATNPVIGELFF. Here the CDR3 DNA reads TGTGCCACCAACCCCGTCATCGGGGAGCTGTTTTTT. V is TRBV6-2 or TRBV6-3 and J is TRBJ2-2; D is ambiguous. Germline V CDR1 and CDR2: MNHEY, SVGEGT. Trimming shortened V by 10 bases and J by 7 bases, and 13 bases separated the two germline ends. The CDR3 loop spans 12 amino acids.

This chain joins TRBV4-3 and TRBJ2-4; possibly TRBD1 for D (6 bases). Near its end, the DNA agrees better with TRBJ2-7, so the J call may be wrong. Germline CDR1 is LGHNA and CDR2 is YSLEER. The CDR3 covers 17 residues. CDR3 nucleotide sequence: TGCGCCAGCAGCCAAGATTATGGAACAGGGTATCCCTACGAGCAGTACTTC. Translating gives CASSQDYGTGYPYEQYF.

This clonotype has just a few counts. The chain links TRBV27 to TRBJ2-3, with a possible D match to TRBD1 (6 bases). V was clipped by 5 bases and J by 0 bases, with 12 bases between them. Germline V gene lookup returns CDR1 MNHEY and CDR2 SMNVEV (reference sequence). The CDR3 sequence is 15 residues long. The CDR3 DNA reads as TGTGCCAGCAGTACCGGACAGTTTAGCACAGATACGCAGTATTTT. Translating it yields CASSTGQFSTDTQYF.

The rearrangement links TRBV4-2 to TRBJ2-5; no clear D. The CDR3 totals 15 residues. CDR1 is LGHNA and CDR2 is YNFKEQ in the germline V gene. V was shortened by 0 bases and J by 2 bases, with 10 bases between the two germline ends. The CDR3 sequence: CASSQDHTRQETQYF. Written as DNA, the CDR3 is TGTGCCAGCAGCCAAGATCACACCAGGCAAGAGACCCAGTACTTC.

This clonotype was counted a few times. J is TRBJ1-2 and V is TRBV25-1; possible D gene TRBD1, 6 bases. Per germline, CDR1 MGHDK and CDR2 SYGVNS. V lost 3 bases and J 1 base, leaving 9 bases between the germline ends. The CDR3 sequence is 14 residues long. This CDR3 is CASSEAGDNYGYTF. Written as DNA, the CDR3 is TGTGCCAGCAGTGAGGCAGGGGATAACTATGGCTACACCTTC.

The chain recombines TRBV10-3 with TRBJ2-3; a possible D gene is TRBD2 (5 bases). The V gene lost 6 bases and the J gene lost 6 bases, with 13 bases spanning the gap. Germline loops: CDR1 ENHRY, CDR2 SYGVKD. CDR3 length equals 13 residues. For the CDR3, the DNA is TGTGCCATCAGGAGGGAGCCTTGGGATACGCAGTATTTT. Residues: CAIRREPWDTQYF.

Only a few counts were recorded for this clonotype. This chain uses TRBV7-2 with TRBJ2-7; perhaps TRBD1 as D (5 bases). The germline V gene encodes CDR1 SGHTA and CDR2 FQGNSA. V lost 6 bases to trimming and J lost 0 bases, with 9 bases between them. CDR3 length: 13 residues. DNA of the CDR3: TGTGCCAGCAGTATACAGGTCTCCTACGAGCAGTACTTC. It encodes CASSIQVSYEQYF. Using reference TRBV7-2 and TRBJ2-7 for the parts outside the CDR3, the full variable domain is GAGVSQSPSNKVTEKGKDVELRCDPISGHTALYWYRQSLGQGLEFLIYFQGNSAPDKSGLPSDRFSAERTGGSVSTLTIQRTQQEDSAVYLCASSIQVSYEQYFGPGTRLTVT.

The CDR3 region has the DNA TGCAGTGCGGACAAGGGGGCAGAAGAGACCCAGTACTTC. Translating gives CSADKGAEETQYF. The chain has TRBV20-1 and TRBJ2-7, with 7 bases that match TRBD1. The end of the DNA aligns better with TRBJ2-5, so the J call may be wrong. The CDR3 loop spans 13 amino acids. Germline lookup yields CDR1 DFQATT and CDR2 SNEGSKA (reference sequence).

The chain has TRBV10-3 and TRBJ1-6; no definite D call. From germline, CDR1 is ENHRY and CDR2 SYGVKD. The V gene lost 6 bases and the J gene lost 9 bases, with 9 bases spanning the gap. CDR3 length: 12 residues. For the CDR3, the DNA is TGTGCCATCAGGAATAGTAGTTCACCCCTCCACTTT. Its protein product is CAIRNSSSPLHF.

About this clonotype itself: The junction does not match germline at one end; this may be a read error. CDR3: CASGPNEQFF. The CDR3 DNA reads as TGTGCCAGCGGGCCCAATGAGCAGTTTTTC. The J gene is TRBJ2-1, the V gene TRBV2; no definite D call. From germline, CDR1 is SNHLY and CDR2 FYNNEI. CDR3 length: 10 residues.

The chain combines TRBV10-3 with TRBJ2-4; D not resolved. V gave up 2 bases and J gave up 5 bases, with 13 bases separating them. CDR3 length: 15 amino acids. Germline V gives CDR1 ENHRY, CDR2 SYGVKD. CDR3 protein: CAISEASGWQNIQYF. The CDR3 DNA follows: TGTGCCATCAGTGAGGCTTCCGGGTGGCAAAACATTCAGTACTTC.

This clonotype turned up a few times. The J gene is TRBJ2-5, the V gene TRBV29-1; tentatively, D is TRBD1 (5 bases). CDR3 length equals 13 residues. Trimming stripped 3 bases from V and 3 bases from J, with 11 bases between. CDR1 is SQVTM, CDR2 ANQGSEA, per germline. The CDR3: CSVDRGEEETQYF. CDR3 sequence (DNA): TGCAGCGTTGATAGGGGTGAGGAAGAGACCCAGTACTTC.